This T cell receptor beta chain was captured by sequencing in a study of CXCR3-negative and CXCR3-positive naive CD8 T cells. Study results and caveats: Naive subsets had comparable surface CD5, so TRB CDR3 properties gauged TCR strength. The study found more hydrophobic TRB CDR3s in CXCR3-positive naive cells than in CXCR3-negative naive cells. Comparably high diversity marked both naive subsets, whereas memory CD8+ cells had much lower diversity.

Germline CDR1 is SQVTM and CDR2 is ANQGSEA. The CDR3 covers 14 residues. 5' RACE that incorporated UMI labels was used to prepare the TRB cDNA libraries. TCRdb reanalyzed the 5' RACE reads, giving one entry per CDR3 protein sequence and no DNA. This listing includes 150,000 or so distinct CDR3 sequences. CD45RO-CCR7+CD27+CD95- defined naive CD8+ T cells. About this clonotype: Its antigen is unidentified.

This TCR was recovered from a human donor in good health. Some clones in this sample may be carry-over from other donors' samples. The chain employs TRBV29-1 and TRBJ1-2; absent DNA, TCRdb's TRBD1 call cannot be checked. The sequencing sample was made of naive CXCR3+ CD8+ T cells from blood. Sample subset: CD45RO-CCR7+CD27+CD95- naive CD8+ T cells expressing CXCR3 (TNR3+). The CDR3 region is CSVEGLQGRYGYTF.